The TCR beta chain under discussion was sequenced for a study of molecular identifiers for immune sequencing clone quantification. TCRdb reprocessed the PCR reads with MiXCR, giving one entry per CDR3 protein. This sample has around 480,000 distinct CDR3 sequences; about 21% occur once, and the top ten carry about 0.78%. The study's findings and limits: Identical TCR molecules can share a barcode, and this sharing could underestimate highly expanded clone sizes. Over 99% of effector molecules, yet under 1% of naive-cell molecules, were held by clones above 20 RNA copies.

About this clonotype itself: Its target is not known.

The receptor comes from a human donor in good health. Some libraries in this study had Jurkat cell RNA spiked in. Sequencing was performed on naive CD8+ T cells from blood, with Jurkat cell RNA spiked in. Sample subset: FACS-sorted CD8+CD4-CCR7+CD45RA+ naive T cells.

Here the CDR3 reads CSASSEADYGYTF. In nucleotides, the CDR3 is TGCAGTGCTAGCTCCGAGGCTGACTATGGCTACACCTTC. The rearrangement links TRBV20-1 to TRBJ1-2; D is undetermined. V lost 3 bases and J 3 bases, leaving 11 bases between the germline ends. The CDR3 runs to 13 residues. Germline CDR1 is DFQATT and CDR2 is SNEGSKA (reference sequence).